The 25 T cell receptor beta chains below come from one sample, sequenced in a study of T cells in localized non-small cell lung cancer (dated by TCRdb to about 2020). Library preparation used the immunoSEQ multiplex PCR assay. TCRdb carries this immuneACCESS record with in-frame sequences only. Its versions omit some clonotypes, under half of them owing to an unresolved V gene in the studies checked, with the rest unexplained. This sample gives 30,000 to 45,000 clones in total; roughly 87% of them show up just once. Together, the top ten hold approximately 7.2% of the sample. The sample was peripheral blood, taken before any cancer treatment. These receptors were obtained from a woman aged 35 to 75 with stage I lung adenocarcinoma.

The chain combines TRBV7-9 with TRBJ1-6; no clear D gene. The CDR3 loop spans 13 amino acids. Per germline, CDR1 SEHNR and CDR2 FQNEAQ (reference sequence). Deletions cut 5 bases from V and 9 bases from J, with 11 bases between. The CDR3 sequence is CASSQTAASPLHF. The CDR3 coding sequence is TGTGCCAGCAGCCAAACAGCTGCTTCACCCCTCCACTTT.

V and J are TRBV28 and TRBJ1-2; 7 positions match TRBD1. This CDR3 contains 12 residues. Germline V gives CDR1 MDHEN, CDR2 SYDVKM. Trimming removed 6 bases from V and 5 bases from J; junction bases left unmatched: 3. The CDR3 region is CASSRQGYGYTF. In DNA form, the CDR3 reads TGTGCCAGCAGCCGACAGGGATATGGCTACACCTTC.

The J gene is TRBJ2-5, the V gene TRBV5-1, with 7 positions matching TRBD1. The CDR3 covers 14 residues. The V gene's germline CDR1 is SGHRS and CDR2 YFSETQ. J gave up 1 base and V 0 bases, and 0 bases lay outside the gene matches. CDR3 coding DNA: TGCGCCAGCAGCTTGGGGGACAGCCAAGAGACCCAGTACTTC. Translated, it gives CASSLGDSQETQYF.

Only one count was recorded for this clone. The chain carries TRBV10-3 and TRBJ1-1; 7 nucleotides line up with TRBD1. The CDR3 has 17 residues. Germline V CDR1 and CDR2: ENHRY, SYGVKD. V gave up 3 bases and J gave up 0 bases; unmatched junction bases: 10. The CDR3 DNA follows: TGTGCCATCAGTGAATGGAGGGGGCAGGGAGTGAACACTGAAGCTTTCTTT. The encoded protein is CAISEWRGQGVNTEAFF.

The chain has TRBV5-5 and TRBJ1-3, with 8 bases aligning to TRBD1. Trimming removed 0 bases from V and 4 bases from J; junction bases left unmatched: 6. The CDR3 runs to 16 residues. CDR1 and CDR2 (germline): SGHKS, YYEKEE (reference sequence). DNA of the CDR3: TGTGCCAGCAGCTTGGCAGGGGGCGCCTCCGGAAACACCATATATTTT. Its translation: CASSLAGGASGNTIYF.

This chain connects TRBV19 to TRBJ1-3; 9 bases are a match to TRBD1. V trimming: 3 bases; J trimming: 7 bases; junction bases outside the gene matches: 7. CDR3 length equals 15 residues. The germline gives CDR1 LNHDA, CDR2 SQIVND (reference sequence). CDR3 residues: CASSITGTGTNTIYF. CDR3 DNA: TGTGCCAGTAGTATCACCGGGACAGGGACGAACACCATATATTTT.

V is TRBV7-8 and J is TRBJ2-1; 7 nucleotides agree with TRBD2. The ends lost 3 bases at V and 0 bases at J; junction bases unmatched: 2. CDR3 length: 15 residues. Germline loops: CDR1 SGHVS, CDR2 FQNEAQ. In DNA form, the CDR3 reads TGTGCCAGCAGCTTGCGGGGGAGCTCCTACAATGAGCAGTTCTTC. Translating it yields CASSLRGSSYNEQFF.

As for this clone: Compared with germline, one end of the junction differs, possibly owing to a read error. J is TRBJ1-1 and V is TRBV6-1; 7 bases align to TRBD1. This CDR3 comprises 17 residues. Per the germline V gene, CDR1 is MNHNS and CDR2 is SASEGT. CDR3 nucleotides: TGTGCCATCAGTGAAGGTGTAGAGAACAGGGGGAACACTGAAGCTTTCTTT. It is translated as CAISEGVENRGNTEAFF.

The CDR3 here is CASTLTGDYSPLHF. DNA for the CDR3: TGTGCCAGCACCCTTACAGGGGACTATTCACCCCTCCACTTT. This rearrangement joins TRBV2 to TRBJ1-6, with 7 bases identical to TRBD1. V was pared by 7 bases and J by 8 bases, with 8 bases of the junction left unmatched. Germline CDR1 SNHLY, CDR2 FYNNEI. This CDR3 contains 14 residues.

The chain couples TRBV5-6 to TRBJ2-2; 9 bases fit TRBD2. Trimming took 2 bases from V and 0 from J; bases not matched to a gene: 2. This CDR3 has 16 amino acids. The germline gives CDR1 SGHDT, CDR2 YYEEEE. This CDR3 is CASSFKRGANTGELFF. DNA of the CDR3: TGTGCCAGCAGCTTTAAGCGGGGGGCGAACACCGGGGAGCTGTTTTTT.

V is TRBV7-7 and J is TRBJ2-2; D ambiguous. Per the germline V gene, CDR1 is SSHAT and CDR2 is FNYEAQ (reference sequence). There are 11 residues in the CDR3. V lost 2 bases and J lost 7, with 2 bases in between. This chain's CDR3 is CASSLSGELFF. The CDR3 DNA is TGTGCCAGCAGCTTAAGCGGGGAGCTGTTTTTT.

J is TRBJ1-1 and V is TRBV28; tentatively, D is TRBD1 (6 bases). Per the germline V gene, CDR1 is MDHEN and CDR2 is SYDVKM. V was pared by 6 bases and J by 4 bases, with 12 bases between. The CDR3 loop spans 13 amino acids. The CDR3 loop reads CASRSTGFTEAFF. CDR3 sequence (DNA): TGTGCCAGCAGGTCAACAGGGTTCACTGAAGCTTTCTTT.

The rearrangement joins TRBV7-9 to TRBJ2-5; possibly TRBD2 for D (6 bases). CDR1 and CDR2 from the germline V gene are SEHNR and FQNEAQ (reference sequence). There are 14 residues in the CDR3. V gave up 0 bases and J gave up 7 bases, with 12 bases separating them. DNA for the CDR3: TGTGCCAGCAGCTTAGCGGGGGGATTGGGGACCCAGTACTTC. Its translation is CASSLAGGLGTQYF.

The rearrangement links TRBV5-1 to TRBJ2-7; no firm D call. The CDR3 covers 14 residues. CDR1 SGHRS and CDR2 YFSETQ come from the germline V gene. V lost 2 bases to trimming and J lost 0 bases, with 9 bases between them. CDR3 residues: CASSFEATSYEQYF. In DNA form, the CDR3 reads TGCGCCAGCAGCTTTGAGGCCACCTCCTACGAGCAGTACTTC.

This rearrangement joins TRBV10-3 to TRBJ2-3; TRBD2 agrees at 10 bases. Trimming at V came to 6 bases and at J to 7 bases, leaving 16 bases not matched to a gene. Germline loops: CDR1 ENHRY, CDR2 SYGVKD. CDR3 length: 17 amino acids. The CDR3 coding sequence is TGTGCCATCAGCCCTCCTTCAACTAGCGGGGAGGCGTATACGCAGTATTTT. It is translated as CAISPPSTSGEAYTQYF.

The J gene is TRBJ1-4, the V gene TRBV29-1, with D uncertain. The CDR3 sequence is 13 residues long. V was trimmed by 5 bases and J by 2 bases, leaving 9 bases between them. The germline CDR1 and CDR2 sequences are SQVTM and ANQGSEA. CDR3 in DNA: TGCAGCGTTCGACGGTCGACTAATGAAAAACTGTTTTTT. The encoded protein is CSVRRSTNEKLFF.

This chain connects TRBV12-5 to TRBJ2-1; D possibly corresponds to TRBD2 (5 bases). The CDR3 covers 17 residues. Germline V gives CDR1 LGHNT, CDR2 FRNRAP. With 2 bases removed from V and 8 bases from J, the gap between germline ends came to 22 bases. The CDR3 is CASGLSPGVGWFDEQFF. In DNA, the CDR3 is TGTGCTAGTGGTTTGTCCCCCGGGGTAGGTTGGTTCGATGAGCAGTTCTTC.

The table lists this clone with a count of one. The rearrangement uses TRBV27 and TRBJ1-4, with 11 nucleotides matching TRBD1. Germline V gene sequence: CDR1 MNHEY, CDR2 SMNVEV (reference sequence). Losses at the gene ends were 5 bases for V and 3 bases for J; bases not matched to a gene: 14. The CDR3 extends over 19 amino acids. CDR3 nucleotide sequence: TGTGCCAGCAGTCCACGGGACAGGGGGATTTCGACGGCTAATGAAAAACTGTTTTTT. It is translated as CASSPRDRGISTANEKLFF.

V gene TRBV29-1 combines with J gene TRBJ1-1; TRBD1 matches 9 bases. Per the germline V gene, CDR1 is SQVTM and CDR2 is ANQGSEA. V dropped 4 bases and J dropped 3; count of bases not matched to a gene: 15. The CDR3 is 17 amino acids. In DNA form, the CDR3 reads TGCAGCGTTGTGGGACAGGGATTTGAAAAGTCCCACACTGAAGCTTTCTTT. This sequence encodes CSVVGQGFEKSHTEAFF.

This chain joins TRBV28 and TRBJ1-2; 7 nucleotides align to TRBD1. The CDR3 extends over 18 amino acids. The V segment lost 2 bases and the J segment 7 bases; nucleotides outside the gene matches: 19. CDR1 is MDHEN and CDR2 is SYDVKM in the germline V gene. The CDR3 DNA reads as TGTGCCAGCAGTTTAGCAGGGGACTTACGGGCCAGGGGGGTTGGCTACACCTTC. It is translated as CASSLAGDLRARGVGYTF.

V is TRBV19 and J is TRBJ2-5; 7 nucleotides line up with TRBD2. CDR1 is LNHDA and CDR2 is SQIVND in the germline V gene (reference sequence). V lost 4 bases, J lost 1 base, and 3 bases stayed unmatched. This CDR3 spans 14 amino acids. The CDR3 spells CASSTGRGQETQYF. The DNA for the CDR3 is TGTGCCAGTAGTACTGGGAGGGGCCAAGAGACCCAGTACTTC.

This clone appeared a single time. CDR3 sequence reads: CASSEQKSSSEQYF. The CDR3 coding sequence is TGTGCCAGCAGCGAGCAGAAATCCTCGAGCGAGCAGTACTTC. The chain recombines TRBV5-6 with TRBJ2-7; no definite D call. Trimming stripped 4 bases from V and 6 bases from J, with 17 bases between. The germline V gene encodes CDR1 SGHDT and CDR2 YYEEEE. The length of the CDR3 is 14 residues.

This sequence joins TRBV5-5 and TRBJ1-4; unclear D gene. The ends were cut back, 1 base at V and 2 bases at J, with 12 bases in the middle. From germline, CDR1 is SGHKS and CDR2 YYEKEE (reference sequence). CDR3 length: 16 residues. The CDR3 spells CASSLRLTGTNEKLFF. CDR3 DNA: TGTGCCAGCAGCTTGCGGTTAACTGGCACTAATGAAAAACTGTTTTTT. The full variable domain, with the rest looked up from reference TRBV5-5 and TRBJ1-4, is DAGVTQSPTHLIKTRGQQVTLRCSPISGHKSVSWYQQVLGQGPQFIFQYYEKEERGRGNFPDRFSARQFPNYSSELNVNALLLGDSALYLCASSLRLTGTNEKLFFGSGTQLSVL.

The chain combines TRBV28 with TRBJ2-7; TRBD2 matches 8 bases. With V trimmed by 6 bases and J by 3 bases, 10 bases remained unmatched. Germline V gives CDR1 MDHEN, CDR2 SYDVKM. The CDR3 extends over 15 amino acids. For the CDR3, the DNA is TGTGCCAGCAGCCCCCCCGGGAGGGCGGTCTACGAGCAGTACTTC. The encoded protein is CASSPPGRAVYEQYF.

A few counts support this clone. The V gene is TRBV2, the J gene TRBJ1-3; D might be TRBD1 (5 bases). The CDR3 is 12 residues long. Trimming stripped 5 bases from V and 9 bases from J, with 11 bases between. The germline gives CDR1 SNHLY, CDR2 FYNNEI. CDR3 loop: CASSYEGTTIYF. CDR3 DNA: TGTGCCAGCAGTTACGAGGGGACCACCATATATTTT.